The T cell receptor (beta chain) under discussion was sequenced for a study of lymphopenia after photon versus proton radiotherapy. Study-level points and caveats: Proton therapy kept repertoires fairly stable, unlike photons, which gained effector/memory cells. Post-nadir diversity loss with photons came from oligoclonal expansion, particularly CD8+ Temra cells.

With respect to this clone: Its cognate antigen is unknown.

Profiled with immunoSEQ multiplex PCR; TCRdb holds only in-frame clones, not every one. The sample holds 70,000 or so clones, under 95% seen once. Trimming took off 0 bases at V and 4 bases at J, with 11 bases between the two ends. CDR3 size: 15 residues. Per the germline V gene, CDR1 is ENHRY and CDR2 is SYGVKD. This TCR was sampled from a woman in her seventies with pancreatic cancer. Sequenced here: peripheral blood, sampled from a patient treated with photon-based radiotherapy. V gene TRBV10-3 combines with J gene TRBJ2-3, with D possibly being TRBD1 (5 bases). DNA of the CDR3: TGTGCCATCAGTGAGTCGGGCGACAGAGCAGATACGCAGTATTTT. As protein: CAISESGDRADTQYF.